This T cell receptor beta chain was retrieved from a study of siplizumab effects on memory and regulatory T cells. Only in-frame clones appear in the TCRdb table, and some are missing; sequencing was by immunoSEQ multiplex PCR. This repertoire shows about 120,000 clones, roughly 93% found once; its top ten account for roughly 0.16%. This sequence originates from a human donor in good health. The sample consisted of non-Treg CD4+ T cells sorted from blood.

The CDR3 sequence is CASRAGANVLTF. CDR3 bases: TGTGCCTCACGGGCTGGGGCCAACGTCCTGACTTTC. The chain is built from TRBV27 and TRBJ2-6; no clear D gene. The CDR3 totals 12 residues. The germline V gene has CDR1 MNHEY and CDR2 SMNVEV (reference sequence). The V gene lost 11 bases and the J gene lost 2 bases, with 7 bases spanning the gap.